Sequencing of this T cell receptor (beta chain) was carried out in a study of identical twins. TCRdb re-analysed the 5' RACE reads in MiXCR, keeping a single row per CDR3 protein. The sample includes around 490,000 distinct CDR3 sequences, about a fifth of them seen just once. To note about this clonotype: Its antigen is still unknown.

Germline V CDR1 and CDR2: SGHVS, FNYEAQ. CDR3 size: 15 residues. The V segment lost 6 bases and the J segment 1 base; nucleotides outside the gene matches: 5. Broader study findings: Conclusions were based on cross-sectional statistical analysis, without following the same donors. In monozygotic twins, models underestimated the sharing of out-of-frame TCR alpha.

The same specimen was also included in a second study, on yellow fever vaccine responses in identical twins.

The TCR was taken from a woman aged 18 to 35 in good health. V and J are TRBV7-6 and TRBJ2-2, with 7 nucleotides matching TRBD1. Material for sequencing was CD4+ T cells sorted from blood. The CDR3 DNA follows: TGTGCCAGCAGGTCTCAGGGGGAGAACACCGGGGAGCTGTTTTTT. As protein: CASRSQGENTGELFF.